This T cell receptor (beta chain) was found in a study of patients and donors after allogeneic stem cell transplantation (dated by TCRdb to 2019 to 2021). The method behind the library was RT-PCR. For sequencing, a NextSeq 550 was employed. TCRdb ran its own pipeline on the public reads, namely fastp trimming at Q25 and MiXCR clone calling, and kept in-frame beta chains. Each CDR3 protein appears once, grouped with its most common genes and DNA. The sample includes roughly 960,000 distinct CDR3 sequences, with about a sixth observed a single time. 5% to 6.5% of the sample lies in the top ten. This clonotype was seen many times. Its binding antigen is unknown. There are no base qualities to consult, and no much larger clone falls within one base. There are 15 amino acids in the CDR3, from cysteine to phenylalanine inclusive. Only CDR3 DNA remains: 45 bases, in frame from the first base. V and J are truncated by 7 bases and 7 bases respectively, leaving an intervening sequence of 24 bases. CDR1 and CDR2 (SGHRS, YFSETQ) derive from the germline V gene.

The specimen sequenced was blood, either unsorted or a sorted T cell fraction (not recorded which). The chain couples TRBV5-1 to TRBJ2-7; perhaps TRBD1 is the D gene, with 5 bases matching. This clonotype was sampled from a human donor who was either an allogeneic HSCT recipient or a stem cell or donor lymphocyte infusion donor (not recorded which). It is not recorded whose cells these are; they may come from a transplant donor. The nucleotides read TGCGCCAGCCACGACCGGCAGGGCCCCGGATATGAGCAGTACTTC. Translated, this is CASHDRQGPGYEQYF.